The 18 T cell receptor beta chains below come from one sample, sequenced in a study of T cells in Graves' hyperthyroidism and ophthalmopathy (dated by TCRdb to between 2019 and 2020). Library method: multiplex PCR. The sample was run on an Illumina HiSeq 2000. The TCR beta CDR3 regions were amplified from the RNA transcripts. A first-round RT-PCR of the TCR CDR3 used the HTBI primer set with the Qiagen OneStep RT-PCR kit. The public reads were reprocessed in TCRdb via fastp at Q25 and MiXCR, keeping in-frame beta chains. CDR3 protein duplicates are merged, each entry listing the most common genes and DNA. The sample includes about 680,000 distinct CDR3 sequences, with 35% observed a single time. The top ten clones comprise 31% of the sample. Sequenced input: blood. The receptors come from a woman aged 40-49 years with Graves' hyperthyroidism.

Many counts were recorded for this clonotype. The chain employs TRBV19 and TRBJ1-4; D unresolved. V was clipped by 7 bases and J by 0 bases, with 9 bases between them. CDR1 and CDR2 from the germline V gene are LNHDA and SQIVND (reference sequence). The CDR3 loop spans 14 amino acids. The CDR3 nucleotides read TGTGCCAGTAATACTGGTGCAACTAATGAAAAACTGTTTTTT. Its protein is CASNTGATNEKLFF.

This clonotype was picked up many times. The rearrangement joins TRBV7-2 to TRBJ1-6; D gene ambiguous. The germline gives CDR1 SGHTA, CDR2 FQGNSA. V was clipped by 1 base and J by 8 bases, with 15 bases between them. The CDR3 sequence is 16 residues long. The CDR3 coding sequence is TGTGCCAGCAGCTTAGACCGGGCTCTGAGGGATTCACCCCTCCACTTT. Translation: CASSLDRALRDSPLHF.

This clonotype was recorded at least ten times. This chain links TRBV20-1 with TRBJ1-3; the D is unclear. The germline V gene encodes CDR1 DFQATT and CDR2 SNEGSKA (reference sequence). Trimming stripped 0 bases from V and 0 bases from J, with 6 bases between. CDR3 length: 14 amino acids. CDR3 loop: CSARDWGSGNTIYF. In DNA form, the CDR3 reads TGCAGTGCTAGAGATTGGGGCTCTGGAAACACCATATATTTT.

This clonotype was detected ten times or more. The genes are TRBV7-9 and TRBJ1-1; weak D call: TRBD1 (6 bases). CDR1 is SEHNR, CDR2 FQNEAQ, per germline (reference sequence). V was trimmed by 5 bases and J by 1 base, leaving 11 bases between them. The CDR3 is 14 residues long. DNA of the CDR3: TGTGCCAGCAGCCCCGGGACAACGAACACTGAAGCTTTCTTT. Encoded protein: CASSPGTTNTEAFF.

The CDR3, as DNA: TGTGCCAGCAGCTTTATTTTCGGGATAACAGATAATATGAACACTGAAGCTTTCTTT. It is translated as CASSFIFGITDNMNTEAFF. The V and J genes are TRBV13 and TRBJ1-1; no definite D call. CDR3 length equals 19 residues. CDR1 and CDR2 from the germline V gene are PRHDT and FYEKMQ (reference sequence). Trimming removed 3 bases from V and 0 bases from J, with 23 bases in between.

In its sample, this clonotype was seen many times. The chain employs TRBV20-1 and TRBJ1-1; possibly TRBD1 for D (6 bases). With 3 bases removed from V and 1 base from J, the gap between germline ends came to 12 bases. Per germline, CDR1 DFQATT and CDR2 SNEGSKA (reference sequence). The CDR3 spans 14 residues. As DNA, the CDR3 is TGCAGTGCTAGGCTACAGGGAGGGAACACTGAAGCTTTCTTT. It specifies CSARLQGGNTEAFF.

This clonotype was seen more than once but under ten times. The V gene is TRBV20-1, the J gene TRBJ2-7; 7 nucleotides match TRBD2. Germline CDR1 is DFQATT and CDR2 is SNEGSKA (reference sequence). The J segment lost 3 bases and the V segment lost 7 bases, leaving 12 bases of the junction unmatched. The CDR3 has 14 amino acids. This CDR3 is CSGAPPGRDYEQYF. In DNA, the CDR3 is TGCAGTGGAGCACCCCCAGGGAGGGACTACGAGCAGTACTTC.

This chain uses TRBV5-4 with TRBJ1-4; D is ambiguous. CDR1 SGHNT and CDR2 YYREEE come from the germline V gene (reference sequence). Trimming shortened V by 4 bases and J by 0 bases, and 7 bases separated the two germline ends. The CDR3 totals 14 residues. CDR3 nucleotide sequence: TGTGCCAGCAGCGGACGGTCAACTAATGAAAAACTGTTTTTT. It translates to CASSGRSTNEKLFF.

The rearrangement links TRBV12-3 or TRBV12-4 to TRBJ2-5; 7 nucleotides agree with TRBD1. This CDR3 has 14 residues. The junction had 8 bases not matched to a gene; V was cut back by 6 bases and J by 4 bases. CDR3 amino acids: CASRAGSGGETQYF. The CDR3 DNA reads as TGTGCCAGCAGAGCTGGATCAGGGGGAGAGACCCAGTACTTC.

The chain employs TRBV5-1 and TRBJ2-5; D assignment may be TRBD1 or TRBD2 (5 bases each). Trimming stripped 2 bases from V and 5 bases from J, with 16 bases between. The CDR3 loop spans 15 amino acids. The germline CDR1 and CDR2 sequences are SGHRS and YFSETQ. The CDR3 DNA is TGCGCCAGCAGCTTCGGGACCCAAACTGGGGAGACCCAGTACTTC. It encodes CASSFGTQTGETQYF. Full variable domain (remainder filled in from reference TRBV5-1 and TRBJ2-5): KAGVTQTPRYLIKTRGQQVTLSCSPISGHRSVSWYQQTPGQGLQFLFEYFSETQRNKGNFPGRFSGRQFSNSRSEMNVSTLELGDSALYLCASSFGTQTGETQYFGPGTRLLVL.

This clonotype was found a few times. The rearrangement links TRBV20-1 to TRBJ1-2; 9 bases fit TRBD1. The J segment lost 2 bases and the V segment lost 2 bases, leaving 9 bases of the junction unmatched. The CDR3 totals 16 residues. Germline lookup yields CDR1 DFQATT and CDR2 SNEGSKA (reference sequence). Here the CDR3 reads CSARPPWTGANYGYTF. CDR3 bases: TGCAGTGCTAGACCGCCCTGGACAGGGGCAAACTATGGCTACACCTTC.

This clonotype was seen ten or more times. This sequence joins TRBV2 and TRBJ1-4; 7 nucleotides line up with TRBD1. The ends lost 9 bases at V and 4 bases at J; junction bases unmatched: 8. This CDR3 is 14 amino acids long. Germline V gene sequence: CDR1 SNHLY, CDR2 FYNNEI. As DNA, the CDR3 is TGTGCCAGTCAGACAGGGCGTGTTAATGAAAAACTGTTTTTT. Its protein product is CASQTGRVNEKLFF. Combining the CDR3 with reference TRBV2 and TRBJ1-4 gives the whole variable domain EPEVTQTPSHQVTQMGQEVILRCVPISNHLYFYWYRQILGQKVEFLVSFYNNEISEKSEIFDDQFSVERPDGSNFTLKIRSTKLEDSAMYFCASQTGRVNEKLFFGSGTQLSVL.

The gene calls are TRBV4-1 and TRBJ2-7; D possibly uses TRBD1 or TRBD2 (5 bases each). Trimming removed 5 bases at V and 0 bases at J, with 14 bases between. Germline CDR1 MGHRA, CDR2 YSYEKL. The CDR3 totals 15 residues. The CDR3 nucleotides read TGCGCCAGCAGCTTTGGGACGCGGAGCTCCTACGAGCAGTACTTC. This sequence encodes CASSFGTRSSYEQYF.

V gene TRBV2 combines with J gene TRBJ2-5, with D perhaps TRBD1 (6 bases). The CDR3 has 12 amino acids. The V gene's germline CDR1 is SNHLY and CDR2 FYNNEI. V gave up 11 bases and J gave up 2 bases, with 12 bases separating them. The CDR3: CAPLTGQETQYF. The CDR3 nucleotides are TGTGCCCCACTGACAGGACAAGAGACCCAGTACTTC.

Points on this clonotype: Compared with germline, one end of the junction differs, possibly owing to a read error. V and J are TRBV7-2 and TRBJ1-5; D might be TRBD1 (6 bases). CDR3 size: 18 residues. Germline CDR1 is SGHTA and CDR2 is FQGNSA. The CDR3 nucleotides are TGCGCCAGCAGCCAAGGAAAAATTGACAGGAGAAGGGGTCAGCCCCAGCATTTT. It is translated as CASSQGKIDRRRGQPQHF.

This clonotype was seen a handful of times. The chain couples TRBV5-1 to TRBJ1-1, with 9 bases fitting TRBD1. CDR1 and CDR2 (germline): SGHRS, YFSETQ. This CDR3 spans 15 amino acids. With V trimmed by 3 bases and J by 1 base, 4 bases remained unmatched. The CDR3 DNA sequence: TGCGCCAGCAGCTGGGGACAGGGCGGGAACACTGAAGCTTTCTTT. Its translation: CASSWGQGGNTEAFF.

This clonotype has more than one count but fewer than ten. The chain recombines TRBV5-1 with TRBJ1-5; possibly TRBD1 for D (5 bases). V lost 4 bases to trimming and J lost 5 bases, with 19 bases between them. Germline-derived CDR1 and CDR2 are SGHRS and YFSETQ. This CDR3 contains 16 residues. CDR3 loop: CASSPGVGVGDQPQHF. The CDR3 coding sequence is TGCGCCAGCAGCCCTGGAGTAGGGGTTGGAGATCAGCCCCAGCATTTT. The variable domain in full, completed from reference TRBV5-1 and TRBJ1-5, reads KAGVTQTPRYLIKTRGQQVTLSCSPISGHRSVSWYQQTPGQGLQFLFEYFSETQRNKGNFPGRFSGRQFSNSRSEMNVSTLELGDSALYLCASSPGVGVGDQPQHFGDGTRLSIL.

J is TRBJ1-1 and V is TRBV4-1, with D uncertain. CDR1 is MGHRA, CDR2 YSYEKL, per germline. V lost 8 bases to trimming and J lost 7 bases, with 17 bases between them. The CDR3 is 13 amino acids. DNA for the CDR3: TGCGCCAGCGGACTCTTTGGTTGGGGTGAAGCTTTCTTT. Encoded protein: CASGLFGWGEAFF.